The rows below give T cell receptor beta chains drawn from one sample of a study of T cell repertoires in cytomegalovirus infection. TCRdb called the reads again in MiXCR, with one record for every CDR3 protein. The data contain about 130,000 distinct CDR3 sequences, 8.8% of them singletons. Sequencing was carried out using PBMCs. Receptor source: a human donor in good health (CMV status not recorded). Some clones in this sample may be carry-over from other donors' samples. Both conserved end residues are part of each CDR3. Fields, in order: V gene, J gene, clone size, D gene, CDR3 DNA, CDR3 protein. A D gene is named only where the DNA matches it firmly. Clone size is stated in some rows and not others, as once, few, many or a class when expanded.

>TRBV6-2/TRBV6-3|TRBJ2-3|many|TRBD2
TGTGCCAGCAGTTACATCGGGCTAGCGGGGACTAGCACAGATACGCAGTATTTT
CASSYIGLAGTSTDTQYF
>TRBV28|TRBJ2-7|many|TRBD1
TGTGCCACCGCTAGGACAGGGGTCTACGAGCAGTACTTC
CATARTGVYEQYF
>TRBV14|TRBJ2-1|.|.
TGTGCCAGCAGCCAAGATGTGTTTGTCTCCTACAATGAGCAGTTCTTC
CASSQDVFVSYNEQFF
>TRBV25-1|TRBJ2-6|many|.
TGTGCCAGCAGCCCCGAGGGCCGTTCTGGGGCCAACGTCCTGACTTTC
CASSPEGRSGANVLTF
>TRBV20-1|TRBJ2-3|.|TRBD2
TGCAGTGCTACTAGACTAGCGGGGGCCACAGATACGCAGTATTTT
CSATRLAGATDTQYF
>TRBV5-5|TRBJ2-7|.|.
TGTGCCAGCAGCTCTCCGGGACCCAGGTCCTACGAGCAGTACTTC
CASSSPGPRSYEQYF
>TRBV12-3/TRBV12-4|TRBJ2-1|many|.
TGTGCCAGCAGTAAACAGGCCATGGGTCTCCTGGATGAGCAGTTCTTC
CASSKQAMGLLDEQFF
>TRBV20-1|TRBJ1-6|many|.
TGCAGTGCTAGAGATCGGAGGGGCAAGGGAGCTTCCTCACCCCTCCACTTT
CSARDRRGKGASSPLHF
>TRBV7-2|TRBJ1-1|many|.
TGTGCCAGCAGCTTAGGGCCAGGGTCGAACACTGAAGCTTTCTTT
CASSLGPGSNTEAFF
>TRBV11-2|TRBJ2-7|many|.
TGTGCCAGCAGCTTTTGGGGGGCAGAGCGGGACGAGCAGTACTTC
CASSFWGAERDEQYF
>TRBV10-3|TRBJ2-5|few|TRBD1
TGTGCCATCAGTGGGACAGGCTCTGAGACCCAGTACTTC
CAISGTGSETQYF
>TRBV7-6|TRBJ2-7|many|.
TGTGCCAGCAGCAAACAACAGGGCTCCTACGAGCAGTACTTC
CASSKQQGSYEQYF
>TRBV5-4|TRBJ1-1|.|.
TGTGCCAGCAGCTTGGCGTCTAACACTGAAGCTTTCTTT
CASSLASNTEAFF
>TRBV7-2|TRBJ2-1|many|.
TGTGCCAGCAGCTTAATCGAAAAGGGGGTGGACAATGAGCAGTTCTTC
CASSLIEKGVDNEQFF
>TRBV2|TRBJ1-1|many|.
TGTGCCAGCTCCTCCCAGGGGAAGAACACTGAAGCTTTCTTT
CASSSQGKNTEAFF
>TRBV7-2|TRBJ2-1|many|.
TGTGCCAGCAGCTTCCGACTAGGAAATGAGCAGTTCTTC
CASSFRLGNEQFF
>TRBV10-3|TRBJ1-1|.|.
TGTGCCATCAGTGTGAAGGGGGGAGTCAACACTGAAGCTTTCTTT
CAISVKGGVNTEAFF
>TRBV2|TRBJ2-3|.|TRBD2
TGTGCCAGCAGTACCGGGACTAGCGGGGTTAGCACAGATACGCAGTATTTT
CASSTGTSGVSTDTQYF
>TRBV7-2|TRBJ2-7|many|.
TGTGCCAGCAGATTAGGGGACAACTACGAGCAGTACTTC
CASRLGDNYEQYF
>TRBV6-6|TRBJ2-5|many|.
TGTGCCAGCAAGGAGGGGGGTAGGCAAGAGACCCAGTACTTC
CASKEGGRQETQYF
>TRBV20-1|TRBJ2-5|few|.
TGCAGTGCTATCGAAGGCTCCTTCCAAGAGACCCAGTACTTC
CSAIEGSFQETQYF
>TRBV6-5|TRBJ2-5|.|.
TGTGCCAGCAGCGGGCCAGGGATATTGGAGACCCAGTACTTC
CASSGPGILETQYF
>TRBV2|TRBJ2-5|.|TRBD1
TGTGCCAGCAGTCCGGGACAGCTCGAGACCCAGTACTTC
CASSPGQLETQYF
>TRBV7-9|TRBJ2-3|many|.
TGTGCCAGCACCCCTACGGGCAGGGGGGAGACAGATACGCAGTATTTT
CASTPTGRGETDTQYF
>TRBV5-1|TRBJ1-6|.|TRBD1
TGCGCCAGCAGCTTTGAAGGGACAGGGACCTCCTATAATTCACCCCTCCACTTT
CASSFEGTGTSYNSPLHF
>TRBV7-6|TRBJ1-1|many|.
TGTGCCAGCAGCTTAGGGTGGCGAACTGAAGCTTTCTTT
CASSLGWRTEAFF
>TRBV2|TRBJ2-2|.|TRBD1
TGTGCCAGCAGCGGACAGGGGAGCACCGGGGAGCTGTTTTTT
CASSGQGSTGELFF
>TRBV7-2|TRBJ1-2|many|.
TGTGCCAGCATAGCGGGAGGATATCGTGGCTACACCTTC
CASIAGGYRGYTF
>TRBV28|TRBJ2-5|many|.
TGTGCCAGCAGTTTATCCGGAAAAGGACTGAGAGAGACCCAGTACTTC
CASSLSGKGLRETQYF
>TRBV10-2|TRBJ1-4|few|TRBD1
TGCGCCACAAAAGAGGAGACAGGGGGCGGAGTGGATGAAAAACTGTTTTTT
CATKEETGGGVDEKLFF
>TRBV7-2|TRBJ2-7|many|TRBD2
TGTGCCAGCAGCTTAGGGTCTAGCGGACCCTACGAGCAGTACTTC
CASSLGSSGPYEQYF
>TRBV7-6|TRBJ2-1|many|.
TGTGCCAGCAGCAAATCTCAATACAATGAGCAGTTCTTC
CASSKSQYNEQFF
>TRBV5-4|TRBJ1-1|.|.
TGTGCCAGCAGCTCCGACAGAGGATCTGAAGCTTTCTTT
CASSSDRGSEAFF
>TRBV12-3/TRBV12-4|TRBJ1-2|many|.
TGTGCCAGCAGTTTGGACACCCCAGTCTATGGCTACACCTTC
CASSLDTPVYGYTF
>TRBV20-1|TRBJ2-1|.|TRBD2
TGCAGTGCTAGAGATCGGCTAGCGGGGGGTCTCTACAATGAGCAGTTCTTC
CSARDRLAGGLYNEQFF
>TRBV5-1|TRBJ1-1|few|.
TGCGCCAGCAGCGGGGGGGGGACGGTGAACACTGAAGCTTTCTTT
CASSGGGTVNTEAFF
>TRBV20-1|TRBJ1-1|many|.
TGCAGTGCTACACAGGGTAACTTTTGGGTGAACACTGAAGCTTTCTTT
CSATQGNFWVNTEAFF
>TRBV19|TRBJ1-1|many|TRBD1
TGTGCCAGTAGGCAGGGGGCCGCGGTCACTGAAGCTTTCTTT
CASRQGAAVTEAFF
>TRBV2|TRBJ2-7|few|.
TGTGCCAGCAATAAGGACGGCTACGAGCAGTACTTC
CASNKDGYEQYF
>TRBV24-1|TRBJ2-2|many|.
TGTGCCACCAGTGATTCCGACCGGGACCGGGACACCGGGGAGCTGTTTTTT
CATSDSDRDRDTGELFF
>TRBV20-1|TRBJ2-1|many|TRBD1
TGCAGTGCTGCCCCGGGACAGGGATACAATGAGCAGTTCTTC
CSAAPGQGYNEQFF
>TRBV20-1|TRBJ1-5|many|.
TGCAGTGCTAGGAAGGGGGGGGATCAGCCCCAGCATTTT
CSARKGGDQPQHF
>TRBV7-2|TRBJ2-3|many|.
TGTGCCAGCAGCTTAGGCGTCGCGTCGACAGATACGCAGTATTTT
CASSLGVASTDTQYF
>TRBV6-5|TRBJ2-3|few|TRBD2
TGTGCCAGCAGTTACCTTCGGGGGGGCGGCACAGATACGCAGTATTTT
CASSYLRGGGTDTQYF
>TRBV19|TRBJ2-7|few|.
TGTGCCAGTAGTATAGGGGCCGCCAGATACGAGCAGTACTTC
CASSIGAARYEQYF